The 25 T cell receptor beta chains listed next were all sequenced from one sample in a study of metastatic and nonmetastatic thyroid tumors. With MiXCR, TCRdb reprocessed the PCR reads. Of 85,000 to 100,000 clones in the sample, roughly an eighth were seen once. No patient had received any treatment before thyroid surgery. The sequenced sample consisted of blood. These receptors were obtained from a female donor with papillary thyroid cancer or a benign thyroid nodule (not recorded which). Some clones in this sample may be carry-over from other donors' samples.

This clone was counted ten times or more. The CDR3 DNA sequence: TGTGCCAGTAGTATTCAGGGACAGGTAAACAATGAGCAGTTCTTC. Amino acids: CASSIQGQVNNEQFF. The chain recombines TRBV19 with TRBJ2-1, with 8 bases matching TRBD1. This CDR3 spans 15 amino acids. The V gene end was trimmed by 3 bases and the J gene end by 5 bases; junction bases not matched to a gene: 6. Germline-derived CDR1 and CDR2 are LNHDA and SQIVND (reference sequence). The full variable domain, its missing parts supplied by reference TRBV19 and TRBJ2-1, is DGGITQSPKYLFRKEGQNVTLSCEQNLNHDAMYWYRQDPGQGLRLIYYSQIVNDFQKGDIAEGYSVSREKKESFPLTVTSAQKNPTAFYLCASSIQGQVNNEQFFGPGTRLTVL.

This clone was recorded at least ten times. The chain employs TRBV10-3 and TRBJ1-1; D possibly corresponds to TRBD1 (5 bases). The CDR3 spans 13 residues. Germline V gives CDR1 ENHRY, CDR2 SYGVKD. V shed 3 bases and J shed 7 bases, with 12 bases lying between them. The CDR3 reads CAISEFREGEAFF. Here the CDR3 DNA reads TGTGCCATCAGTGAATTCAGGGAAGGTGAAGCTTTCTTT.

In this sample, this clone turned up a few times. This may be a read error: a much more frequent sequence differs by one nucleotide. The chain recombines TRBV6-1 with TRBJ2-7; 11 bases match TRBD2. Germline-derived CDR1 and CDR2 are MNHNS and SASEGT. The CDR3 is 16 residues long. V shed 6 bases, J shed 6 bases, and the junction held 13 bases outside the gene matches. CDR3 nucleotide sequence: TGTGCCAGCAGCGACCGACTAGCGGGATTGGGAAGCGAGCAGTACTTC. Translation gives CASSDRLAGLGSEQYF.

This clone occurred many times. The chain has TRBV15 and TRBJ2-3, with TRBD1 identical over 7 bases. This CDR3 contains 15 residues. With V trimmed by 5 bases and J by 2 bases, 7 bases remained unmatched. Germline CDR1 and CDR2: LNHNV and YYDKDF (reference sequence). The CDR3 loop reads CATSGRTGPTDTQYF. CDR3 nucleotides: TGTGCCACCAGCGGCCGGACAGGTCCCACAGATACGCAGTATTTT.

This clone was seen repeatedly, ten times or more. This chain links TRBV6-2 or TRBV6-3 with TRBJ2-5; 10 bases agree with TRBD2. CDR3 size: 17 residues. Germline V gene lookup returns CDR1 MNHEY and CDR2 SVGEGT. The V gene end was trimmed by 0 bases and the J gene end by 6 bases; junction bases not matched to a gene: 10. This CDR3 is CASSYSRPLAGVQTQYF. CDR3 sequence (DNA): TGTGCCAGCAGTTACTCGAGGCCCCTAGCGGGAGTACAGACCCAGTACTTC.

This rearrangement joins TRBV20-1 to TRBJ2-3; no definite D call. Trimming left V 0 bases short and J 3 bases short, with 10 bases between. This CDR3 contains 14 residues. Germline V gene data show CDR1 as DFQATT and CDR2 as SNEGSKA (reference sequence). The CDR3 protein is CSARDPSRTDTQYF. The CDR3 DNA sequence: TGCAGTGCTAGAGATCCATCCCGTACAGATACGCAGTATTTT.

This clone was seen many times. The chain joins TRBV27 to TRBJ2-7; a possible D gene is TRBD2 (6 bases). Trimming removed 5 bases from V and 2 bases from J, with 13 bases in between. The CDR3 has 14 amino acids. CDR1 MNHEY and CDR2 SMNVEV come from the germline V gene (reference sequence). CDR3 in amino acids: CASSRRENPYEQYF. The CDR3 DNA sequence: TGTGCCAGCAGTAGGCGGGAAAATCCCTACGAGCAGTACTTC.

This clone was recorded at least ten times. Being one base from a much bigger clone, this may be a read error. This rearrangement joins TRBV6-5 to TRBJ2-1; D not resolved. Per the germline V gene, CDR1 is MNHEY and CDR2 is SVGAGI. The CDR3 has 11 residues. The CDR3 DNA sequence: TGTGCCGGCAGTTATAGCAATGAGCAGTTCTTC. This codes for CAGSYSNEQFF.

The table lists this clone with many counts. V usage is TRBV28 and J usage is TRBJ1-3; TRBD1 aligns across 9 bases. The CDR3 totals 17 residues. In germline, CDR1 is MDHEN, CDR2 SYDVKM. With V trimmed by 7 bases and J by 4 bases, 14 bases remained unmatched. CDR3 sequence reads: CASIPGQGPTSGNTIYF. CDR3 DNA sequence: TGTGCCAGCATCCCAGGACAGGGGCCGACATCCGGAAACACCATATATTTT.

This clone has a count of ten or more. The rearrangement links TRBV6-6 to TRBJ2-3; 10 nucleotides line up with TRBD1. Trimming removed 2 bases from V and 5 bases from J; junction bases left unmatched: 10. The CDR3 consists of 17 residues. The V gene's germline CDR1 is MNHNY and CDR2 SVGAGI (reference sequence). CDR3 nucleotides: TGTGCCAGCAGTTACCTACCGACAGGGGGCATCATAGATACGCAGTATTTT. The encoded protein is CASSYLPTGGIIDTQYF.

This clone was recorded many times. The chain links TRBV16 to TRBJ1-5; D call uncertain. Trimming shortened V by 5 bases and J by 7 bases, and 12 bases separated the two germline ends. The CDR3 sequence is 13 residues long. Germline V CDR1 and CDR2: KGHSY, FQNENV. CDR3 residues: CASSSSRGQPQHF. The CDR3 DNA reads as TGTGCCAGCAGCTCGTCCCGAGGACAGCCCCAGCATTTT.

In this sample, this clone turned up many times. The rearrangement links TRBV6-2 or TRBV6-3 to TRBJ2-7; a possible D gene is TRBD1 (5 bases). The CDR3 contains 16 residues. V lost 6 bases and J 2 bases, leaving 20 bases between the germline ends. The germline V gene encodes CDR1 MNHEY and CDR2 SVGEGT. The CDR3 here is CASRHRAADNTYEQYF. The CDR3 DNA is TGTGCCAGCAGACACCGGGCGGCGGACAATACCTACGAGCAGTACTTC.

In its sample, this clone was seen many times. The V call is TRBV2, the J call TRBJ1-5; D not certain. The CDR3 sequence is 15 residues long. Trimming pared 8 bases from V and 2 bases from J, leaving 16 bases between. Germline assignment: CDR1 SNHLY and CDR2 FYNNEI. The CDR3 here is CASGSRVRGNQPQHF. In DNA, the CDR3 is TGTGCCAGCGGGAGCCGGGTCCGAGGCAATCAGCCCCAGCATTTT. Together with reference TRBV2 and TRBJ1-5, the CDR3 gives the full variable domain: EPEVTQTPSHQVTQMGQEVILRCVPISNHLYFYWYRQILGQKVEFLVSFYNNEISEKSEIFDDQFSVERPDGSNFTLKIRSTKLEDSAMYFCASGSRVRGNQPQHFGDGTRLSIL.

On this clone: This may arise from a read error, as a much more abundant clone is one base away. This sequence joins TRBV9 and TRBJ2-3; D is uncertain. Germline V gene lookup returns CDR1 SGDLS and CDR2 YYNGEE. V was trimmed by 3 bases and J by 3 bases, leaving 11 bases between them. This CDR3 has 14 amino acids. In DNA, the CDR3 is TGTGCCAGCAGCGATACGGACGGGACAGATACGCAGTATTTT. It is translated as CASSDTDGTDTQYF.

This clone was detected ten times or more. This rearrangement joins TRBV29-1 to TRBJ2-5; unclear D gene. Germline V gives CDR1 SQVTM, CDR2 ANQGSEA. Trimming removed 3 bases from V and 0 bases from J, with 5 bases in between. The CDR3 sequence is 12 residues long. In DNA, the CDR3 is TGCAGCGTTGACAGCTACCAAGAGACCCAGTACTTC. Amino acids: CSVDSYQETQYF.

This clone was seen once. Mismatch with germline at one junction end may stem from a read error. This sequence joins TRBV7-2 and TRBJ2-7; 11 bases fit TRBD1. Per germline, CDR1 SGHTA and CDR2 FQGNSA. CDR3 length: 14 amino acids. The DNA of the CDR3 is TGTGCCAGCATCCAGGACAGGGGGCTGAACGAGCATTACTTC. Its protein product is CASIQDRGLNEHYF. Full variable domain (rest looked up from reference TRBV7-2 and TRBJ2-7): GAGVSQSPSNKVTEKGKDVELRCDPISGHTALYWYRQSLGQGLEFLIYFQGNSAPDKSGLPSDRFSAERTGGSVSTLTIQRTQQEDSAVYLCASIQDRGLNEHYFGPGTRLTVT.

This clone was observed a handful of times. Sequence at one end of the junction differs from germline and may be a read error. Other DNA sequences in the sample encode the same CDR3. This chain uses TRBV15 with TRBJ1-4, with a tentative D call TRBD1 (5 bases). The CDR3 length is 15 residues. Looked up from germline, CDR1 is LNHNV and CDR2 is YYDKDF (reference sequence). In DNA, the CDR3 is TGTGCCACCAGCTCAGGGACGTCTGCTAACGAAAAACTGTTTTTT. Amino acid sequence: CATSSGTSANEKLFF.

A remark on this clone: A much larger clone lies one base from this, so it may be a read error. The chain joins TRBV5-6 to TRBJ2-2, with 9 positions matching TRBD2. Unmatched junction bases numbered 7, after V lost 4 bases and J lost 9 bases. The CDR3 has 14 residues. Germline-derived CDR1 and CDR2 are SGHDT and YYEEEE. As DNA, the CDR3 is TGTGCCAGCAGCCCCGGGACTAGCCCCTGGGAGCTGTTTTTT. It specifies CASSPGTSPWELFF.

This clone was counted many times. The chain uses TRBV6-2 or TRBV6-3 and TRBJ1-4; D gene unclear. Looked up from germline, CDR1 is MNHEY and CDR2 is SVGEGT. The CDR3 contains 15 residues. Trimming stripped 5 bases from V and 7 bases from J, with 17 bases between. CDR3 bases: TGTGCCAGCAGTCCCTCTCGAGGGAGGACTGAAAAACTGTTTTTT. Translating it yields CASSPSRGRTEKLFF.

Ten or more counts support this clone. This sequence may be a read error, since a much larger clone differs from it by one base. Because the CDR3 is missing its conserved closing phenylalanine or tryptophan, this is likely a read error. The V call is TRBV4-1, the J call TRBJ2-2; D is possibly TRBD1 or TRBD2 (5 bases each). The V gene lost 4 bases and the J gene lost 6 bases, with 15 bases spanning the gap. The CDR3 has 15 residues. The V gene's germline CDR1 is MGHRA and CDR2 YSYEKL. CDR3 nucleotides: TGCGCCAGCAGCCTCCTGGGGGAGAGCTCCGGGGAGCTGTTTCTT. Translation gives CASSLLGESSGELFL.

The V and J genes are TRBV6-5 and TRBJ2-1; 12 bases agree with TRBD2. The V and J ends lost 2 bases and 10 bases, in that order; junction bases with no gene match: 9. Germline values: CDR1 MNHEY, CDR2 SVGAGI. The CDR3 runs to 16 residues. The CDR3 DNA reads as TGTGCCAGCAGTTACGGGACAGGGCTAGCGGGAGGGGAGCAGTTCTTC. It encodes CASSYGTGLAGGEQFF.

This clone was counted between two and nine times. The junction differs from germline at one of its ends, possibly a read error. This chain uses TRBV6-2 or TRBV6-3 with TRBJ2-5; D perhaps matches TRBD2 (5 bases). In germline, CDR1 is MNHEY, CDR2 SVGEGT. The CDR3 contains 16 residues. CDR3 region: CGSSYAARGYQETQYF. CDR3 coding DNA: TGTGGCAGCAGTTATGCGGCGAGAGGGTACCAAGAGACCCAGTACTTC.

This clone was detected only a few times. A read error is possible here, since a much larger clone lies one base away. The V call is TRBV12-3 or TRBV12-4, the J call TRBJ1-5; the D gene is possibly TRBD1 (6 bases). Trimming took 0 bases from V and 2 from J, leaving 8 bases between them. This CDR3 region has 15 residues. CDR3 loop: CASSLAGGGNQPQHF. CDR3 nucleotides: TGTGCCAGCAGTTTAGCAGGGGGTGGCAATCAGCCCCAGCATTTT.

Many counts were recorded for this clone. The chain uses TRBV30 and TRBJ2-7; 8 bases are shared with TRBD1. The CDR3 contains 13 residues. Germline trimming cut 3 bases from V and 3 bases from J; bases unmatched to any gene: 4. The germline V gene encodes CDR1 GTSNPN and CDR2 SVGIG (reference sequence). The CDR3 loop reads CAWRQGANYEQYF. The CDR3, as DNA: TGTGCCTGGAGGCAGGGGGCGAACTACGAGCAGTACTTC.

This clone was detected ten times or more. The V and J genes are TRBV28 and TRBJ1-3, with D perhaps TRBD1 (5 bases). The CDR3 covers 16 residues. Germline CDR1 MDHEN, CDR2 SYDVKM. V was trimmed by 3 bases and J by 0 bases, leaving 12 bases between them. The CDR3 protein is CASSLSGLGSGNTIYF. In nucleotides, the CDR3 is TGTGCCAGCAGTTTGTCAGGGTTAGGCTCTGGAAACACCATATATTTT.